Following are 24 T cell receptor beta chains from one sample sequenced in a study of Ad26.COV2.S vaccination and SARS-CoV-2 variants. Treatment here: some 19 received Ad26.COV2.S at low or high dose, single or two shots; five or six received placebo; per-sample allocation not given. Material that was analyzed had been drawn on day 63 after the first vaccine or placebo injection. Profiled with immunoSEQ multiplex PCR; TCRdb holds only in-frame clones, not every one. This sample yields about half a million clones, of which roughly 87% are seen a single time; 1.5% to 2% belongs to the top ten. The starting material was peripheral blood, obtained in a trial of Ad26.COV2.S vaccine versus placebo. These receptors came from a person between 18 and 65 years old who received the Ad26.COV2.S COVID-19 vaccine or a placebo.

The chain is built from TRBV27 and TRBJ2-1; 9 bases line up with TRBD2. CDR1 is MNHEY and CDR2 is SMNVEV in the germline V gene (reference sequence). The CDR3 has 15 amino acids. The ends lost 8 bases at V and 9 bases at J; junction bases unmatched: 14. The CDR3 DNA is TGTGCCAGCGGGATAGGCGGGAGGGCCGAGGGTGAGCAGTTCTTC. This gives the protein CASGIGGRAEGEQFF.

The rearrangement uses TRBV15 and TRBJ1-5; the D gene is possibly TRBD1 (5 bases). Germline V lookup: CDR1 LNHNV, CDR2 YYDKDF (reference sequence). The ends were cut back, 1 base at V and 4 bases at J, with 14 bases in the middle. The CDR3 is made up of 16 amino acids. The CDR3 sequence: CATSRVLSGLNQPQHF. The CDR3 DNA reads as TGTGCCACCAGCAGAGTCCTTTCGGGGCTAAATCAGCCCCAGCATTTT. The full variable domain, completed using reference TRBV15 and TRBJ1-5, is DAMVIQNPRYQVTQFGKPVTLSCSQTLNHNVMYWYQQKSSQAPKLLFHYYDKDFNNEADTPDNFQSRRPNTSFCFLDIRSPGLGDTAMYLCATSRVLSGLNQPQHFGDGTRLSIL.

The rearrangement joins TRBV7-2 to TRBJ1-1; D remains ambiguous. The CDR3 contains 14 residues. CDR1 and CDR2 (germline): SGHTA, FQGNSA. The V end was cut by 1 base, the J end by 10 bases, with 16 bases between. CDR3 sequence: CASSLVLGQVGAFF. The CDR3 DNA follows: TGTGCCAGCAGCTTAGTGTTAGGGCAGGTTGGAGCTTTCTTT.

V and J are TRBV19 and TRBJ1-4; D is undetermined. Looked up from germline, CDR1 is LNHDA and CDR2 is SQIVND (reference sequence). Between the trimmed V and J ends, which lost 8 bases and 13 bases, there was a span of 17 bases. The CDR3 covers 12 residues. The CDR3 nucleotides read TGTGCCAGTGTGGACCGGGCAGACGGACTGTTTTTT. It is translated as CASVDRADGLFF.

The chain employs TRBV7-6 and TRBJ2-1; TRBD2 matches 9 bases. Unmatched junction bases numbered 10, after V lost 4 bases and J lost 3 bases. Germline V gene data show CDR1 as SGHVS and CDR2 as FNYEAQ. This CDR3 contains 17 residues. The CDR3 DNA reads TGTGCCAGCAGCTCCGTGCTAGCGGGACTATTCTACAATGAGCAGTTCTTC. Translated: CASSSVLAGLFYNEQFF.

This chain's CDR3 is CASSLDPGASYEQYF. The CDR3 bases are TGTGCCAGCAGCCTTGACCCGGGGGCGTCCTACGAGCAGTACTTC. This chain uses TRBV11-2 with TRBJ2-7, with D possibly called TRBD1 or TRBD2 (6 bases each). CDR3 length equals 15 residues. Trimming shortened V by 5 bases and J by 1 base, and 15 bases separated the two germline ends. The germline CDR1 and CDR2 sequences are SGHAT and FQNNGV.

The V gene is TRBV7-6, the J gene TRBJ2-7; 7 bases agree with TRBD2. V lost 5 bases, J lost 0 bases, and 7 bases stayed unmatched. CDR3 size: 15 residues. Germline-derived CDR1 and CDR2 are SGHVS and FNYEAQ. The CDR3 region has the DNA TGTGCCAGCAGCCTACAAGCGGGAAGCTCCTACGAGCAGTACTTC. Translation: CASSLQAGSSYEQYF.

This clone is a singleton in its sample. CDR3 coding DNA: TGTGCCAGCAGCGAGCCCGCTAGAGGGGGACTTCATACGCAGTATTTT. This translates into CASSEPARGGLHTQYF. This rearrangement joins TRBV7-8 to TRBJ2-3; TRBD1 or TRBD2 may be the D gene (6 bases each). Trimming cost V 5 bases and J 7 bases, with 22 bases left between them. Germline V gene data show CDR1 as SGHVS and CDR2 as FQNEAQ. This CDR3 is built from 16 residues.

This rearrangement joins TRBV29-1 to TRBJ2-3, with D uncertain. The V gene's germline CDR1 is SQVTM and CDR2 ANQGSEA. CDR3 length: 12 amino acids. V was clipped by 6 bases and J by 2 bases, with 9 bases between them. The CDR3 reads CSVRLITDTQYF. The CDR3 DNA follows: TGCAGCGTCCGATTAATCACAGATACGCAGTATTTT.

The V and J genes are TRBV6-5 and TRBJ2-5, with D unresolved. The CDR3 contains 11 residues. Germline V lookup: CDR1 MNHEY, CDR2 SVGAGI. With 2 bases removed from V and 6 bases from J, the gap between germline ends came to 4 bases. The CDR3 DNA is TGTGCCAGCAGTTACATGCAGACCCAGTACTTC. Translation gives CASSYMQTQYF.

This chain uses TRBV4-3 with TRBJ1-2, with a tentative D call TRBD1 (6 bases). CDR1 is LGHNA and CDR2 is YSLEER in the germline V gene. The V and J ends lost 0 bases and 0 bases respectively, with 17 bases between them. The CDR3 extends over 18 amino acids. CDR3 DNA: TGCGCCAGCAGCCAAGATCAGGGGCCTGACTTGGCTAACTATGGCTACACCTTC. It specifies CASSQDQGPDLANYGYTF.

The chain carries TRBV4-2 and TRBJ2-7; D is unclear. Germline CDR1 is LGHNA and CDR2 is YNFKEQ. The V gene lost 0 bases and the J gene lost 3 bases, with 9 bases spanning the gap. The CDR3 length is 14 residues. The CDR3 spells CASSQEVRLYEQYF. The CDR3 region has the DNA TGTGCCAGCAGCCAAGAGGTTAGGCTCTACGAGCAGTACTTC.

J is TRBJ1-2 and V is TRBV19; D ambiguous. CDR3 size: 13 residues. Germline assignment: CDR1 LNHDA and CDR2 SQIVND (reference sequence). Trimming cost V 8 bases and J 4 bases, with 14 bases left between them. As DNA, the CDR3 is TGTGCCAGTGCTGGGGTTAATCCCTATGGCTACACCTTC. Protein sequence: CASAGVNPYGYTF.

The DNA of the CDR3 is TGTGCCAGCAGCTTAGGGGGACAGACTCTTGGCTACACCTTC. Translated: CASSLGGQTLGYTF. This chain links TRBV11-1 with TRBJ1-2, with 7 positions matching TRBD1. Trimming took 1 base from V and 7 from J; bases not matched to a gene: 6. CDR3 length: 14 residues. Germline lookup yields CDR1 SGHAT and CDR2 FQDESV (reference sequence).

The V and J genes are TRBV10-3 and TRBJ2-5, with a weak D call TRBD2 (6 bases). The CDR3 sequence is 12 residues long. The V end was cut by 6 bases, the J end by 5 bases, with 10 bases between. The germline V gene encodes CDR1 ENHRY and CDR2 SYGVKD. The CDR3 region has the DNA TGTGCCATCAGCTCGGCGGGGGAGACCCAGTACTTC. This encodes CAISSAGETQYF.

The CDR3 nucleotides read TGTGCCAGCACCATACAGGGGGCCCTGGGCTACACCTTC. Translating it yields CASTIQGALGYTF. The chain uses TRBV12-3 or TRBV12-4 and TRBJ1-2; 9 bases map to TRBD1. CDR3 length: 13 residues. After removal of 7 bases from V and 8 bases from J, the junction contained 8 bases not matched to a gene.

V is TRBV4-1 and J is TRBJ2-5; TRBD2 matches at 9 bases. This CDR3 comprises 17 residues. V lost 1 base and J lost 0; bases outside the gene matches: 6. The germline CDR1 and CDR2 sequences are MGHRA and YSYEKL. The CDR3 DNA follows: TGCGCCAGCAGCCAAGGAGTTAGCGGGAGCTACCAAGAGACCCAGTACTTC. Amino acid sequence: CASSQGVSGSYQETQYF.

The genes are TRBV19 and TRBJ2-5; no definite D call. With 3 bases removed from V and 8 bases from J, the gap between germline ends came to 16 bases. Germline lookup yields CDR1 LNHDA and CDR2 SQIVND (reference sequence). The CDR3 consists of 14 residues. CDR3 nucleotide sequence: TGTGCCAGTAGTATGAACAGCGTCCTTCTAACCCAGTACTTC. Protein product: CASSMNSVLLTQYF.

The chain carries TRBV18 and TRBJ2-2; D not certain. Trimming removed 3 bases at V and 2 bases at J, with 13 bases between. Germline-derived CDR1 and CDR2 are KGHSH and LQKENI. The CDR3 extends over 16 amino acids. CDR3 loop: CASSPFTDPNTGELFF. CDR3 coding DNA: TGTGCCAGCTCACCTTTTACAGATCCTAACACCGGGGAGCTGTTTTTT.

The gene calls are TRBV6-5 and TRBJ1-6; D possibly corresponds to TRBD1 (6 bases). The length of the CDR3 is 15 residues. CDR1 is MNHEY and CDR2 is SVGAGI in the germline V gene. Between the trimmed V and J ends, which lost 6 bases and 5 bases, there was a span of 14 bases. The CDR3 here is CASRAGAPNNSPLHF. The CDR3 nucleotides read TGTGCCAGCAGGGCAGGGGCGCCCAATAATTCACCCCTCCACTTT.

V and J are TRBV10-3 and TRBJ2-7; 10 bases agree with TRBD1. The length of the CDR3 is 15 residues. Per the germline V gene, CDR1 is ENHRY and CDR2 is SYGVKD. With V trimmed by 2 bases and J by 4 bases, 5 bases remained unmatched. The CDR3 DNA sequence: TGTGCCATCAGTGAGGCCGGGACAGGGGAATACGAGCAGTACTTC. This codes for CAISEAGTGEYEQYF.

The V gene is TRBV7-9, the J gene TRBJ1-4; D is possibly TRBD1 (6 bases). This CDR3 contains 14 residues. V was shortened by 6 bases and J by 7 bases, with 15 bases between the two germline ends. Looked up from germline, CDR1 is SEHNR and CDR2 is FQNEAQ (reference sequence). Here the CDR3 reads CASSLHRDTEKLFF. For the CDR3, the DNA is TGTGCCAGCAGTTTGCACAGGGATACTGAAAAACTGTTTTTT.

This chain links TRBV4-1 with TRBJ2-7; possible D gene TRBD1, 6 bases. Germline assignment: CDR1 MGHRA and CDR2 YSYEKL. V lost 5 bases and J lost 8, with 13 bases in between. The CDR3 loop spans 12 amino acids. Written as DNA, the CDR3 is TGCGCCAGCAGCGAATTACAGGGCCAGCAGTACTTC. This sequence encodes CASSELQGQQYF.

V is TRBV7-2 and J is TRBJ1-3; 7 nucleotides agree with TRBD1. The CDR3 is 12 residues long. Per the germline V gene, CDR1 is SGHTA and CDR2 is FQGNSA. Unmatched junction bases numbered 7, after V lost 5 bases and J lost 12 bases. In DNA, the CDR3 is TGTGCCAGCAGCGCACAGGGGTTCAACATATATTTT. Residues: CASSAQGFNIYF.